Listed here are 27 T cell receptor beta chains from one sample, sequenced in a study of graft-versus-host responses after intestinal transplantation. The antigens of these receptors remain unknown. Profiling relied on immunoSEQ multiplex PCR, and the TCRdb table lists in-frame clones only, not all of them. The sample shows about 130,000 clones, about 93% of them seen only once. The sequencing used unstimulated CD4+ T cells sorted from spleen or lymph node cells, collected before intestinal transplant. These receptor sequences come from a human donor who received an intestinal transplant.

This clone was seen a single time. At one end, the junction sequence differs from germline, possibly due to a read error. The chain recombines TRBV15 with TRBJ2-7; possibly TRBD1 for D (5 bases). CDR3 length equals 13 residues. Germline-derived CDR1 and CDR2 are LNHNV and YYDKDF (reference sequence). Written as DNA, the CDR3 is TGTGCCACCAGCCGAGACAGATCCTACGAGCAGTACTTC. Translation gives CATSRDRSYEQYF.

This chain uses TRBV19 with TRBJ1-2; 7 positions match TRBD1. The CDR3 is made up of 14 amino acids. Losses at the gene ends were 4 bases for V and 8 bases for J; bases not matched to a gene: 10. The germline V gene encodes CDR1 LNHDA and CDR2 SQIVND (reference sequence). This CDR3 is CASSRSGQDEGYTF. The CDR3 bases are TGTGCCAGTAGTAGATCTGGACAGGATGAAGGCTACACCTTC.

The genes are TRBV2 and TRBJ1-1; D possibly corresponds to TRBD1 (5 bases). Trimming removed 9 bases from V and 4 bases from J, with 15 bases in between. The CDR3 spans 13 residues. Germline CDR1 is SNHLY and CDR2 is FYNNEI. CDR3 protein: CASGVGQVTEAFF. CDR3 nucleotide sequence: TGTGCCAGTGGGGTGGGGCAGGTCACTGAAGCTTTCTTT.

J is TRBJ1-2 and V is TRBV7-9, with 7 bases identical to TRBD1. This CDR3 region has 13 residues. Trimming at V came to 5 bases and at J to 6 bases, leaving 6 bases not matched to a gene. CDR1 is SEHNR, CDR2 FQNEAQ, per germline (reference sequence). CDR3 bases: TGTGCCAGCAGCCAAAGTCAGGGGGATGGCTACACCTTC. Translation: CASSQSQGDGYTF.

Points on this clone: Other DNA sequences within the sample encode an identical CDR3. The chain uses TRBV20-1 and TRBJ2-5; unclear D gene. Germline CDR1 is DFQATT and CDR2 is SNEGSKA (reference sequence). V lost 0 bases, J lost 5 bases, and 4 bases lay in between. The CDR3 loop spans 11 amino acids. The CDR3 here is CSARDRETQYF. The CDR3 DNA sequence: TGCAGTGCTAGAGACCGGGAGACCCAGTACTTC.

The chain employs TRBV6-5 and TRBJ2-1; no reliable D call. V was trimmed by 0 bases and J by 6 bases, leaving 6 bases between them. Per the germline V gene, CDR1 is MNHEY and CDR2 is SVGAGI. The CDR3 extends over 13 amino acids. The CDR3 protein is CASSYSRTNEQFF. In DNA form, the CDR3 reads TGTGCCAGCAGTTACTCTAGGACCAATGAGCAGTTCTTC.

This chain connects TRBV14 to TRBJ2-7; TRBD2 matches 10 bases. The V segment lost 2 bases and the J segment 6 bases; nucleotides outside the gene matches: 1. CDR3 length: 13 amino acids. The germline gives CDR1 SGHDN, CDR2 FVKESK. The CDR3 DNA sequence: TGTGCCAGCAGCCAAACTAGCGGGACCGAGCAGTACTTC. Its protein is CASSQTSGTEQYF.

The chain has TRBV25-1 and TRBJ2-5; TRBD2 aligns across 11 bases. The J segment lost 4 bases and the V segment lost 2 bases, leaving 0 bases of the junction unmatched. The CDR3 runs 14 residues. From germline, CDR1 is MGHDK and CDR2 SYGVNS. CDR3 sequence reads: CASSEGLAGETQYF. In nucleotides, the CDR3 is TGTGCCAGCAGTGAAGGACTAGCGGGAGAGACCCAGTACTTC.

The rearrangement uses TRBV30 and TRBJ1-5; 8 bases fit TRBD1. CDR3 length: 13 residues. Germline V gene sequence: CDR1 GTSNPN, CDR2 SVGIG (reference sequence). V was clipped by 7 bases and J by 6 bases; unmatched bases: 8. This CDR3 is CAFDRGAGQPQHF. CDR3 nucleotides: TGTGCCTTCGACAGGGGCGCAGGTCAGCCCCAGCATTTT. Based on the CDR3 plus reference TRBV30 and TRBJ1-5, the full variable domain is SQTIHQWPATLVQPVGSPLSLECTVEGTSNPNLYWYRQAAGRGLQLLFYSVGIGQISSEVPQNLSASRPQDRQFILSSKKLLLSDSGFYLCAFDRGAGQPQHFGDGTRLSIL.

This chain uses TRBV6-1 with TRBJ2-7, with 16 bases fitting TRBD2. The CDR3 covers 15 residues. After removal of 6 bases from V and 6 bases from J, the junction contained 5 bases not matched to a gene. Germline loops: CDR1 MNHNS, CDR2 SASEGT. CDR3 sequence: CASRGLAGGTGEQYF. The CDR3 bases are TGTGCCAGCAGGGGACTAGCGGGAGGGACCGGCGAGCAGTACTTC.

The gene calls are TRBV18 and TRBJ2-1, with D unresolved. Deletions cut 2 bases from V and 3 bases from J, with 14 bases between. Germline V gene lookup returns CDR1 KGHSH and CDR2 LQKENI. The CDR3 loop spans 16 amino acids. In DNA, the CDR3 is TGTGCCAGCTCACCATGGGCGGTTGAGGACTACAATGAGCAGTTCTTC. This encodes CASSPWAVEDYNEQFF.

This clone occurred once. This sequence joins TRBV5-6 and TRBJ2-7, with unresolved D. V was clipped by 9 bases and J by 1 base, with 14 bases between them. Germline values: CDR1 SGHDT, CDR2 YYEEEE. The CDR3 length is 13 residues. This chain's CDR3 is CATSNPPSYEQYF. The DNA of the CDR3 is TGTGCCACCTCAAACCCGCCTTCCTACGAGCAGTACTTC.

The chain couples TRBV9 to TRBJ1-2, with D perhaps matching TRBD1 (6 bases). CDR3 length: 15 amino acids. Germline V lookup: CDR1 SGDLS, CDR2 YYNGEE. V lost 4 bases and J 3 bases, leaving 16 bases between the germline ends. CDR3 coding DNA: TGTGCCAGCAGCCCCGGGGGGGCGCAGGACTATGGCTACACCTTC. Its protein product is CASSPGGAQDYGYTF. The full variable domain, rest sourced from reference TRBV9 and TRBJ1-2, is DSGVTQTPKHLITATGQRVTLRCSPRSGDLSVYWYQQSLDQGLQFLIQYYNGEERAKGNILERFSAQQFPDLHSELNLSSLELGDSALYFCASSPGGAQDYGYTFGSGTRLTVV.

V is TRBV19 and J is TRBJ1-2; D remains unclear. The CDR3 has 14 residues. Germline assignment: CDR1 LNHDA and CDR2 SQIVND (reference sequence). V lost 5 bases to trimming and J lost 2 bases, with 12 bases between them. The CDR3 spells CASSLRVGNYGYTF. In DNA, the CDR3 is TGTGCCAGTAGTCTAAGGGTCGGCAACTATGGCTACACCTTC.

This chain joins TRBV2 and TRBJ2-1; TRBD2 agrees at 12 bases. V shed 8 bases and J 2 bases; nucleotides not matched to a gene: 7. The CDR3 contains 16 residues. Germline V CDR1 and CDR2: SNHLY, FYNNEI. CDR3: CASGLAGGPAYNEQFF. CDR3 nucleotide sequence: TGTGCCAGCGGGCTAGCGGGAGGGCCGGCCTACAATGAGCAGTTCTTC.

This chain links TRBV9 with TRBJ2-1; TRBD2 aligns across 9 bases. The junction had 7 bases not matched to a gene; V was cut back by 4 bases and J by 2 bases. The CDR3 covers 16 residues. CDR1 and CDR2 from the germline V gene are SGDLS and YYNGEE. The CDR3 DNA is TGTGCCAGCAGCCAGATGACTAGCGGAGCCTACAATGAGCAGTTCTTC. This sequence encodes CASSQMTSGAYNEQFF.

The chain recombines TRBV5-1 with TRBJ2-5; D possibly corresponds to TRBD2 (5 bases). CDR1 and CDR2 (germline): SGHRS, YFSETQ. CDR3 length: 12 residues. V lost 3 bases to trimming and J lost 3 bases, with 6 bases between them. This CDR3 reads CASSWREETQYF. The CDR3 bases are TGCGCCAGCAGCTGGCGGGAAGAGACCCAGTACTTC.

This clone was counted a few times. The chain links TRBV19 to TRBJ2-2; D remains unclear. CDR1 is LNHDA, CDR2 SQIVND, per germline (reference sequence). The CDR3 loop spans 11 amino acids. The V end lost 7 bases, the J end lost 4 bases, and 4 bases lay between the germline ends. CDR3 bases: TGTGCCAGTACCCTCACCGGGGAGCTGTTTTTT. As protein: CASTLTGELFF.

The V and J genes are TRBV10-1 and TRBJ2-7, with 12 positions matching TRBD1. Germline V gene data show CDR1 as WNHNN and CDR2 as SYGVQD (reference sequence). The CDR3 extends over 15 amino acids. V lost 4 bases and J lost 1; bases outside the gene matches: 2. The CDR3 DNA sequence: TGCGCCAGCAGTGGGGGACAGGGGGCTTCCTACGAGCAGTACTTC. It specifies CASSGGQGASYEQYF.

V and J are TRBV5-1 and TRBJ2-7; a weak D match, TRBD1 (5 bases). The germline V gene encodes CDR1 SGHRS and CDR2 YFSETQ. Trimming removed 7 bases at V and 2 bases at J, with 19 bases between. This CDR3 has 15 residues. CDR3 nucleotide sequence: TGCGCCAGCGGACACGCCCCAACAGGCGCCTACGAGCAGTACTTC. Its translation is CASGHAPTGAYEQYF. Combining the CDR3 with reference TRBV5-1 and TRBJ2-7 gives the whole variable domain KAGVTQTPRYLIKTRGQQVTLSCSPISGHRSVSWYQQTPGQGLQFLFEYFSETQRNKGNFPGRFSGRQFSNSRSEMNVSTLELGDSALYLCASGHAPTGAYEQYFGPGTRLTVT.

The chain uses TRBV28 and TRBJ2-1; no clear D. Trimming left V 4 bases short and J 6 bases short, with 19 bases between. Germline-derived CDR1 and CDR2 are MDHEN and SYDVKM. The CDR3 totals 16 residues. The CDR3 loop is CASSSTAPGWGNEQFF. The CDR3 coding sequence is TGTGCCAGCAGTTCCACCGCTCCGGGTTGGGGCAATGAGCAGTTCTTC.

The CDR3 sequence: CASGSPLSGGVTEAFF. The DNA for the CDR3 is TGTGCTAGTGGTTCCCCCCTCTCAGGGGGGGTTACTGAAGCTTTCTTT. The rearrangement joins TRBV12-5 to TRBJ1-1, with 7 positions matching TRBD1. CDR1 LGHNT and CDR2 FRNRAP come from the germline V gene. This CDR3 has 16 residues. The ends lost 4 bases at V and 5 bases at J; junction bases unmatched: 13. The full variable domain, with the rest looked up from reference TRBV12-5 and TRBJ1-1, is DARVTQTPRHKVTEMGQEVTMRCQPILGHNTVFWYRQTMMQGLELLAYFRNRAPLDDSGMPKDRFSAEMPDATLATLKIQPSEPRDSAVYFCASGSPLSGGVTEAFFGQGTRLTVV.

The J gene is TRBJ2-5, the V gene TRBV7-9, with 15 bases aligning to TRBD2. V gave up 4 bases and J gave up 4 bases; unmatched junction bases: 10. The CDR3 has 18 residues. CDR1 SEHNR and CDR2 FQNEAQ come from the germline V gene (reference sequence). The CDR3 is CASSSGLAGGPFVETQYF. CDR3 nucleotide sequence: TGTGCCAGCAGCTCCGGACTAGCGGGAGGGCCGTTTGTAGAGACCCAGTACTTC.

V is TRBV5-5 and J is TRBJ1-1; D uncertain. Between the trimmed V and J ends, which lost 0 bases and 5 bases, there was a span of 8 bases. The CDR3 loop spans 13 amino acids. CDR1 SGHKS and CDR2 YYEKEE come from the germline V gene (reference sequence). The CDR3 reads CASSLVKGTEAFF. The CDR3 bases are TGTGCCAGCAGCTTGGTAAAAGGGACTGAAGCTTTCTTT.

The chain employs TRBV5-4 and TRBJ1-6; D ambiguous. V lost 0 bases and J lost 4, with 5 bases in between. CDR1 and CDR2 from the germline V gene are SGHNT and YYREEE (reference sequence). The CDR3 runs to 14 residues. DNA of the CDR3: TGTGCCAGCAGCTTGGAACGGTATAATTCACCCCTCCACTTT. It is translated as CASSLERYNSPLHF. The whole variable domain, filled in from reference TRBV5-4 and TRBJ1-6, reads ETGVTQSPTHLIKTRGQQVTLRCSSQSGHNTVSWYQQALGQGPQFIFQYYREEENGRGNFPPRFSGLQFPNYSSELNVNALELDDSALYLCASSLERYNSPLHFGNGTRLTVT.

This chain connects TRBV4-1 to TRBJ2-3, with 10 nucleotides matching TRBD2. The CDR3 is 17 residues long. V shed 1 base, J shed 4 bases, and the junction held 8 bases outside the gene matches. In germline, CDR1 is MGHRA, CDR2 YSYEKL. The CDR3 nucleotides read TGCGCCAGCAGCCAAGTATCTAGCGGGAGTTTCGCAGATACGCAGTATTTT. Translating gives CASSQVSSGSFADTQYF.

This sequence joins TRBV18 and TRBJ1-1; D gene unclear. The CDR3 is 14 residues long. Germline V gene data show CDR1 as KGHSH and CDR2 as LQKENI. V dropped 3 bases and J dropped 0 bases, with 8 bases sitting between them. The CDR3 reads CASSPPIVNTEAFF. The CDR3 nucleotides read TGTGCCAGCTCACCCCCTATTGTGAACACTGAAGCTTTCTTT.